This T cell receptor (beta chain) was recorded in a study of neoadjuvant anti-PD-1 for oral cavity cancer. Study in general: Around day 43, patients without progression received a fourth nivolumab dose before surgery.

Sequencing was performed with immunoSEQ multiplex PCR; in TCRdb, only in-frame clones are kept and a portion is missing. The sample shows roughly 36,000 clones, more than 35% of them seen only once. V was shortened by 5 bases and J by 5 bases, with 15 bases between the two germline ends. The germline V gene has CDR1 MGHRA and CDR2 YSYEKL. The CDR3 extends over 14 amino acids. The time point here: after neoadjuvant nivolumab, at surgical resection. The material sequenced was tumor tissue, taken after nivolumab (anti-PD-1) treatment. The V gene is TRBV4-1, the J gene TRBJ2-5; tentatively, D is TRBD2 (6 bases). The TCR was taken from a person aged 40 to 85 with oral cavity squamous cell carcinoma. The CDR3 loop is CASSYLAGSETQYF. CDR3 coding DNA: TGCGCCAGCAGCTACCTTGCCGGGAGTGAGACCCAGTACTTC.